This TCR beta chain comes out of a study of T cell responses to AZD1222 COVID-19 vaccine. Study-wide results and limits: There were vaccine-associated CD4 TCRs across spike, dominant at 160-218 and 743-854.

Germline CDR1 and CDR2: MRHNA and SNTAGT. Trimming took 9 bases from V and 9 from J, leaving 9 bases between them. The CDR3 loop spans 10 amino acids. Clones were sequenced by immunoSEQ multiplex PCR, and TCRdb holds only the in-frame ones, with some missing. Of approximately 80,000 clones in the sample, approximately 90% were seen once. On this clone: Its antigen remains unknown.

The sequence was obtained from an adult who received the AZD1222 COVID-19 vaccine. This chain joins TRBV6-4 and TRBJ1-5, with D unresolved. The sample was peripheral blood, taken 28 days after the second AZD1222 dose. CDR3 nucleotide sequence: TGTGCCAGTACTCGGGCGCCCCAGCATTTT. Residues: CASTRAPQHF.